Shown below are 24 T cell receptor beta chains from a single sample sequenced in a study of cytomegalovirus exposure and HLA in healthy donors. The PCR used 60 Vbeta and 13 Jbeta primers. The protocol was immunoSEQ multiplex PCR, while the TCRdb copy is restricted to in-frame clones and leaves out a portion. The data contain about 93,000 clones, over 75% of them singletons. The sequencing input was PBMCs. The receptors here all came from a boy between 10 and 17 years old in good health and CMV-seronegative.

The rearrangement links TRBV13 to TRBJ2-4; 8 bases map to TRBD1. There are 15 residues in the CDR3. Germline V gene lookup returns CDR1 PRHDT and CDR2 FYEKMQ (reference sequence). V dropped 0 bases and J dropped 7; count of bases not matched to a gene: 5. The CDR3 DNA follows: TGTGCCAGCAGCTTAGGGACAGGGGTTCTGAACATTCAGTACTTC. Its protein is CASSLGTGVLNIQYF.

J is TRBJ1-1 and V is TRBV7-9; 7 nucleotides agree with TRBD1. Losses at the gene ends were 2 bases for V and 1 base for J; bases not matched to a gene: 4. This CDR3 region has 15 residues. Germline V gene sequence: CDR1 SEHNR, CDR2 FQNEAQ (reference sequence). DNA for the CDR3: TGTGCCAGCAGCTTAACGACAGGGAGGAACACTGAAGCTTTCTTT. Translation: CASSLTTGRNTEAFF.

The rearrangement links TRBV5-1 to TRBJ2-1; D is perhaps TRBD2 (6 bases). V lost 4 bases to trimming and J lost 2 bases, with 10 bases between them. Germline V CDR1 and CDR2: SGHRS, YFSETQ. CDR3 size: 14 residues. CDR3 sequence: CASSRASAYNEQFF. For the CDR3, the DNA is TGCGCCAGCAGCAGGGCTAGCGCCTACAATGAGCAGTTCTTC.

The CDR3 loop is CASSLAVESRQYF. The CDR3 DNA reads as TGTGCCAGCAGCTTAGCGGTGGAGTCTAGGCAGTACTTC. The chain joins TRBV7-2 to TRBJ2-7, with D unresolved. The CDR3 loop spans 13 amino acids. V lost 0 bases and J 9 bases, leaving 12 bases between the germline ends. Germline-derived CDR1 and CDR2 are SGHTA and FQGNSA.

CDR3 DNA sequence: TGTGCCAGCAGCCTCAAGGGACAGGGGCATCGGGAGCAGTACTTC. Protein sequence: CASSLKGQGHREQYF. The chain combines TRBV7-8 with TRBJ2-7, with TRBD1 identical over 10 bases. Germline trimming cut 5 bases from V and 7 bases from J; bases unmatched to any gene: 11. The CDR3 runs 15 residues. Per the germline V gene, CDR1 is SGHVS and CDR2 is FQNEAQ.

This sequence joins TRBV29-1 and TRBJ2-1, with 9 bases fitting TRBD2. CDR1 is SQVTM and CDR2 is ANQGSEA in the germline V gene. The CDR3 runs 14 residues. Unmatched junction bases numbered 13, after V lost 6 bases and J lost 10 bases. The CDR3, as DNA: TGCAGCGTCCCCAATGGCGGGAGGGCATACGAGCAGTTCTTC. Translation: CSVPNGGRAYEQFF.

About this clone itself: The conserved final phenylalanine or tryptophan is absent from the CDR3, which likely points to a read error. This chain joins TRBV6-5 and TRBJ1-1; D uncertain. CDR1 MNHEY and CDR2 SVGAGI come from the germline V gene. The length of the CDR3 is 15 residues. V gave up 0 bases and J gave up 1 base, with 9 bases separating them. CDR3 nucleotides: TGTGCCAGCAGTTACTCGCAAGGCAGGAACACTGAAGCTTTCGTT. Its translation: CASSYSQGRNTEAFV.

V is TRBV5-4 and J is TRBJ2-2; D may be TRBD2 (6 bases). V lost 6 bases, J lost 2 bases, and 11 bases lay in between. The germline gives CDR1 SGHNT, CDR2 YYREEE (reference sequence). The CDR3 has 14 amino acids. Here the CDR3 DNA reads TGTGCCAGCAACGAGGGGACTAACACCGGGGAGCTGTTTTTT. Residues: CASNEGTNTGELFF.

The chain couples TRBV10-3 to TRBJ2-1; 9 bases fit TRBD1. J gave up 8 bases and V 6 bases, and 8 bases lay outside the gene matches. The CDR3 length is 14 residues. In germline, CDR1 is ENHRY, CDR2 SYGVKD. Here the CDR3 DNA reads TGTGCCATCAGGGGACAGGGTGTAGTAGATGAGCAGTTCTTC. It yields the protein CAIRGQGVVDEQFF.

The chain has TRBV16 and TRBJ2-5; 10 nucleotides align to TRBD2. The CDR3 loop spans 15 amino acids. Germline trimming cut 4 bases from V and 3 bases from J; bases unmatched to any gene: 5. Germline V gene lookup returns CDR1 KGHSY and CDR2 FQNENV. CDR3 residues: CASSRSGGPKETQYF. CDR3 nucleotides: TGTGCCAGCAGCCGTAGCGGGGGGCCAAAAGAGACCCAGTACTTC.

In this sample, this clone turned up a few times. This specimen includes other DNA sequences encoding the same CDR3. CDR3 loop: CASSLGLASTDTQYF. DNA for the CDR3: TGTGCCAGCAGCTTAGGACTAGCAAGCACAGATACGCAGTATTTT. V gene TRBV7-9 combines with J gene TRBJ2-3; TRBD2 aligns across 7 bases. CDR3 size: 15 residues. Germline-derived CDR1 and CDR2 are SEHNR and FQNEAQ (reference sequence). J was trimmed by 0 bases and V by 1 base; bases with no gene match: 1.

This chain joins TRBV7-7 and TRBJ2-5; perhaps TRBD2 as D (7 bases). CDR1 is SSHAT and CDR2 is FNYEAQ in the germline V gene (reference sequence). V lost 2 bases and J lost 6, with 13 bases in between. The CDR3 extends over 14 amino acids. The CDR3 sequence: CASSLLGGAQTQYF. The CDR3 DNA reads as TGTGCCAGCAGCTTACTTGGGGGGGCGCAGACCCAGTACTTC. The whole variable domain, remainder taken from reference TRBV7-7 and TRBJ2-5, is GAGVSQSPRYKVTKRGQDVTLRCDPISSHATLYWYQQALGQGPEFLTYFNYEAQPDKSGLPSDRFSAERPEGSISTLTIQRTEQRDSAMYRCASSLLGGAQTQYFGPGTRLLVL.

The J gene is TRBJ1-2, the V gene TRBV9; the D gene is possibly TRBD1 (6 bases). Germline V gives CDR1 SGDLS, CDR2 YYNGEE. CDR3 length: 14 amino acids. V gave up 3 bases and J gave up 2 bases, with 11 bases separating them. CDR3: CASSAQGQNYGYTF. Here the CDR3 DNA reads TGTGCCAGCAGCGCCCAGGGACAAAACTATGGCTACACCTTC.

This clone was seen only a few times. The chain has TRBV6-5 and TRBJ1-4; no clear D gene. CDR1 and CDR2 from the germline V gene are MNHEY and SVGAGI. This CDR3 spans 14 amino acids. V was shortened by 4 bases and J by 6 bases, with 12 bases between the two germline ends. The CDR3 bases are TGTGCCAGCAGTTCAGAGGATTCCTATGAAAAACTGTTTTTT. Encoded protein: CASSSEDSYEKLFF.

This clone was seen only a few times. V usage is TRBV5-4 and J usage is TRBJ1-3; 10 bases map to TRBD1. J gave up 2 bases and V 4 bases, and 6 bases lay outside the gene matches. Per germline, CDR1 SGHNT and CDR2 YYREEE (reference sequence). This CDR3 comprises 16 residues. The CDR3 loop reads CASSGEDRGPGNTIYF. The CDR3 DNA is TGTGCCAGCAGCGGAGAAGACAGGGGGCCTGGAAACACCATATATTTT.

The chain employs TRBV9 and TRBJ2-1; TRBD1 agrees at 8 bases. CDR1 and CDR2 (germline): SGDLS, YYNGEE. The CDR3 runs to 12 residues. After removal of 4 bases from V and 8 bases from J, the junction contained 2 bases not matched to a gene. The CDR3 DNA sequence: TGTGCCAGCAGCCCAGGGGGCTATGAGCAGTTCTTC. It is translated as CASSPGGYEQFF.

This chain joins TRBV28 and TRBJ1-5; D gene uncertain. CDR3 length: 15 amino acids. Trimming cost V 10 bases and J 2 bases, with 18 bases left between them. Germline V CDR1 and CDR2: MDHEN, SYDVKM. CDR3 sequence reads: CAIRPLSLRNQPQHF. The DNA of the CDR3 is TGTGCCATTCGTCCCCTATCTCTCCGCAATCAGCCCCAGCATTTT.

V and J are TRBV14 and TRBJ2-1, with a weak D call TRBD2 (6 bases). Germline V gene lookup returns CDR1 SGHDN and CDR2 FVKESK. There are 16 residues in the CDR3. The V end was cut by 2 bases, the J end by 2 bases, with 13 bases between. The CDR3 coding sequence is TGTGCCAGCAGCCAAAGCCTAGCGAGACCCTACAATGAGCAGTTCTTC. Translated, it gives CASSQSLARPYNEQFF.

This chain's CDR3 is CSFSGEGNTEAFF. The CDR3 DNA reads as TGCAGTTTCTCGGGCGAGGGGAACACTGAAGCTTTCTTT. The rearrangement uses TRBV29-1 and TRBJ1-1; no clear D. Germline-derived CDR1 and CDR2 are SQVTM and ANQGSEA. The CDR3 consists of 13 residues.

DNA for the CDR3: TGTGCCAGTATCGGGGGACCGAGGACCGGGGAGCTGTTTTTT. Protein: CASIGGPRTGELFF. The V call is TRBV19, the J call TRBJ2-2; D is possibly TRBD2 (6 bases). Trimming shortened V by 7 bases and J by 5 bases, and 14 bases separated the two germline ends. CDR1 and CDR2 from the germline V gene are LNHDA and SQIVND (reference sequence). The CDR3 covers 14 residues. The full variable domain, with the rest looked up from reference TRBV19 and TRBJ2-2, is DGGITQSPKYLFRKEGQNVTLSCEQNLNHDAMYWYRQDPGQGLRLIYYSQIVNDFQKGDIAEGYSVSREKKESFPLTVTSAQKNPTAFYLCASIGGPRTGELFFGEGSRLTVL.

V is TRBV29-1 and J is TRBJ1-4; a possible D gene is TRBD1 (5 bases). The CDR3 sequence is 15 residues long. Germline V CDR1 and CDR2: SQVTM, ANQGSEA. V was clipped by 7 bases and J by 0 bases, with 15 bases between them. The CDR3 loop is CSALKKTATNEKLFF. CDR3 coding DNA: TGCAGCGCCCTGAAAAAGACAGCAACTAATGAAAAACTGTTTTTT.

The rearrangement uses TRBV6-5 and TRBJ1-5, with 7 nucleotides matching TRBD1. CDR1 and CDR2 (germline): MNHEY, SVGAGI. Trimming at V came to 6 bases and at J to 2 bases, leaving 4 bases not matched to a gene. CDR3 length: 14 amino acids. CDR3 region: CASRQTGRNQPQHF. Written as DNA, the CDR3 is TGTGCCAGCAGGCAGACAGGGCGCAATCAGCCCCAGCATTTT.

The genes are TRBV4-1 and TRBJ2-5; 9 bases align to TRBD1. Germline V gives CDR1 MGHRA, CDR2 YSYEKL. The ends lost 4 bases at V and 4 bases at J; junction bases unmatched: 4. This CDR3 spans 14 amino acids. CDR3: CASSPTGGRETQYF. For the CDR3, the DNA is TGCGCCAGCAGCCCGACAGGGGGAAGAGAGACCCAGTACTTC.

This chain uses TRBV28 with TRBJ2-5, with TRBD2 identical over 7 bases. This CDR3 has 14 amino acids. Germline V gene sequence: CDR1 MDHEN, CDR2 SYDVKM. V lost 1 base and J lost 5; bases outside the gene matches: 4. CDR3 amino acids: CASSLYGSGETQYF. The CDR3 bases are TGTGCCAGCAGTTTATATGGTAGCGGGGAGACCCAGTACTTC. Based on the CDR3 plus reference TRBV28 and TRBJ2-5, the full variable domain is DVKVTQSSRYLVKRTGEKVFLECVQDMDHENMFWYRQDPGLGLRLIYFSYDVKMKEKGDIPEGYSVSREKKERFSLILESASTNQTSMYLCASSLYGSGETQYFGPGTRLLVL.